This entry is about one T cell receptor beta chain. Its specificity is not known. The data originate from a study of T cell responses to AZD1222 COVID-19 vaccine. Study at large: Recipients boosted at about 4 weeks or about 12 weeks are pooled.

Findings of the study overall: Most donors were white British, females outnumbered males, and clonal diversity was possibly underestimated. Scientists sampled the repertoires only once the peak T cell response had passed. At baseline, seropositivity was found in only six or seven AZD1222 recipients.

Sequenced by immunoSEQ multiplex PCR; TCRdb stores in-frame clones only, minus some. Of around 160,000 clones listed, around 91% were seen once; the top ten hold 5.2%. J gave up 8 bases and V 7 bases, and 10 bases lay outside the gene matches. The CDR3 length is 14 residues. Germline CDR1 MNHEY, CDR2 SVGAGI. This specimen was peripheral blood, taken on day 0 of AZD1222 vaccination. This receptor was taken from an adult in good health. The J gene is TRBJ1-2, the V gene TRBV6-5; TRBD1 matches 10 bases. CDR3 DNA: TGTGCCAGCACCTACGGGGGGACAGGGGAAGGCTACACCTTC. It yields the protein CASTYGGTGEGYTF.